This T cell receptor (beta chain) was sequenced for a study of molecular identifiers for immune sequencing clone quantification. TCR libraries were built in bulk with a published protocol and specific TCR primers. TCRdb reprocessed the PCR reads via MiXCR and lists one record per CDR3 protein. The table has 8,500 to 11,000 distinct CDR3 sequences, about 18% seen once. Sorting selected naive CD8 T cells with a CD8+CD4-CCR7+CD45RA+ phenotype. Details on this clonotype: A junction end diverges from the germline sequence, so it may reflect a read error.

The germline CDR1 and CDR2 sequences are SGHRS and YFSETQ. This CDR3 has 16 residues. The sample comprised naive CD8+ T cells from blood, with Jurkat cell RNA spiked in. Subset denoted: FACS-sorted CD8+CD4-CCR7+CD45RA+ naive T cells. This receptor was identified in a human donor in good health. Some libraries in this study had Jurkat cell RNA spiked in. The genes are TRBV5-1 and TRBJ1-6; D is undetermined. CDR3 in amino acids: CASSSSLSSHNSPLHF. Here the CDR3 DNA reads TGCGCCAGCAGCTCCAGCCTGAGCTCCCATAATTCACCCCTCCACTTC.